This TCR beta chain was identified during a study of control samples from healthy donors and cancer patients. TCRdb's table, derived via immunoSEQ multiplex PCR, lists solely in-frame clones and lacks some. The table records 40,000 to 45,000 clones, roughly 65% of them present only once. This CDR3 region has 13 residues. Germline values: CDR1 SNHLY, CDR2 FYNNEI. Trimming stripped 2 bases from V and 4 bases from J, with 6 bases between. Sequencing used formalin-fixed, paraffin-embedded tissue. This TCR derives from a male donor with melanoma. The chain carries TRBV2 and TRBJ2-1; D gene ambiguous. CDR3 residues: CASSENSYNEQFF. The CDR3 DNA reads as TGTGCCAGCAGTGAAAATAGTTACAATGAGCAGTTCTTC.